Following are 18 T cell receptor beta chains from one sample sequenced in a study of T-cell reconstitution after alpha-beta-depleted transplantation in children (dated by TCRdb to about 2016). The library relied on PCR. These reads were obtained on an Illumina HiSeq 2500. TCR libraries were prepared with molecular barcoding, using unique molecular identifiers to normalize TCRbeta repertoire quantification. Using fastp trimming at Q25 and MiXCR clonotype assembly, TCRdb reanalyzed the public sequencing data and kept in-frame beta chains. Rows matching on CDR3 protein sequence are summarized as one entry with the most common DNA and genes. This sample comprises fewer than 1 million distinct CDR3 sequences, roughly 15% of them detected only once. Around 5% of the sample is in the top ten clones. What the treatment or condition label conveys for this sample: allogeneic hematopoietic cell transplantation with graft depleted of TCRalphabeta T cells and CD19 B cells.

This material consisted of PBMCs, mostly from graft donor cells, taken 360 days after TCRalphabeta/CD19-depleted stem cell transplant. The source is a male patient between 10 and 17 years old who had a stem cell transplant for acute lymphoblastic leukemia, so the T cells may come from the graft donor.

This clonotype was detected ten times or more. The chain couples TRBV12-3 or TRBV12-4 to TRBJ2-5; 7 positions agree with TRBD2. The trim removed 5 bases at V and 1 base at J, leaving 13 bases unmatched. The CDR3 spans 17 residues. The CDR3 reads CASSPPLADYFQETQYF. CDR3 sequence (DNA): TGTGCCAGCAGTCCCCCCCTAGCGGACTACTTCCAAGAGACCCAGTACTTC.

This sequence joins TRBV20-1 and TRBJ2-3, with D uncertain. Germline V gene sequence: CDR1 DFQATT, CDR2 SNEGSKA (reference sequence). CDR3 size: 14 residues. V was trimmed by 5 bases and J by 0 bases, leaving 12 bases between them. CDR3 amino acids: CSAYVPLSTDTQYF. The DNA for the CDR3 is TGCAGTGCTTATGTACCGCTTAGCACAGATACGCAGTATTTT.

This chain uses TRBV7-8 with TRBJ2-7; D possibly corresponds to TRBD2 (6 bases). This CDR3 contains 15 residues. V lost 0 bases and J lost 5, with 14 bases in between. Germline V lookup: CDR1 SGHVS, CDR2 FQNEAQ. CDR3: CASSLAVGRNDEQYF. The CDR3 DNA reads as TGTGCCAGCAGCTTAGCTGTAGGGAGGAACGACGAGCAGTACTTC.

This clonotype was counted between two and nine times. This chain connects TRBV5-1 to TRBJ2-3; D gene uncertain. V lost 0 bases, J lost 4 bases, and 15 bases lay in between. This CDR3 region has 16 residues. The V gene's germline CDR1 is SGHRS and CDR2 YFSETQ. The CDR3 is CASSLDLGSPSDTQYF. The CDR3 DNA follows: TGCGCCAGCAGCTTGGATCTGGGTTCTCCCTCAGATACGCAGTATTTT.

V usage is TRBV9 and J usage is TRBJ2-5, with D unresolved. V lost 2 bases and J 1 base, leaving 6 bases between the germline ends. Per germline, CDR1 SGDLS and CDR2 YYNGEE. This CDR3 region has 13 residues. The CDR3 nucleotides are TGTGCCAGCAGCGTTGAGAGCCAAGAGACCCAGTACTTC. This gives the protein CASSVESQETQYF. The whole variable domain, filled in from reference TRBV9 and TRBJ2-5, reads DSGVTQTPKHLITATGQRVTLRCSPRSGDLSVYWYQQSLDQGLQFLIQYYNGEERAKGNILERFSAQQFPDLHSELNLSSLELGDSALYFCASSVESQETQYFGPGTRLLVL.

In its sample, this clonotype was seen a few times. The rearrangement links TRBV2 to TRBJ2-7; a weak D match, TRBD2 (6 bases). This CDR3 is 14 amino acids long. Germline CDR1 reads SNHLY; CDR2 reads FYNNEI. The ends were cut back, 1 base at V and 3 bases at J, with 10 bases in the middle. CDR3 nucleotide sequence: TGTGCCAGCAGTGAAGACGCGGGATACTACGAGCAGTACTTC. Its translation: CASSEDAGYYEQYF.

This clonotype was picked up a small number of times. The J gene is TRBJ2-7, the V gene TRBV7-9; 11 bases match TRBD2. CDR1 is SEHNR, CDR2 FQNEAQ, per germline (reference sequence). This CDR3 has 16 residues. The trim removed 0 bases at V and 3 bases at J, leaving 4 bases unmatched. The CDR3 sequence is CASSLAVGLAGYEQYF. The DNA for the CDR3 is TGTGCCAGCAGCTTAGCCGTTGGACTAGCGGGCTACGAGCAGTACTTC.

This clonotype was counted a single time. The chain uses TRBV20-1 and TRBJ2-5, with D perhaps TRBD1 (5 bases). V lost 2 bases and J lost 1, with 11 bases in between. The CDR3 covers 14 residues. Germline loops: CDR1 DFQATT, CDR2 SNEGSKA (reference sequence). The CDR3 sequence is CSARRGSFQETQYF. The CDR3 region has the DNA TGCAGTGCTAGAAGGGGCAGCTTCCAAGAGACCCAGTACTTC.

This chain connects TRBV18 to TRBJ2-7; 10 bases agree with TRBD2. V dropped 2 bases and J dropped 2; count of bases not matched to a gene: 6. The CDR3 sequence is 16 residues long. The V gene's germline CDR1 is KGHSH and CDR2 LQKENI. The chain's CDR3 is CASSPAIAGGAYEQYF. The DNA for the CDR3 is TGTGCCAGCTCACCAGCTATAGCGGGAGGTGCCTACGAGCAGTACTTC.

V usage is TRBV6-5 and J usage is TRBJ1-6, with D uncertain. Germline lookup yields CDR1 MNHEY and CDR2 SVGAGI. V lost 0 bases to trimming and J lost 10 bases, with 7 bases between them. The CDR3 spans 13 residues. CDR3 sequence reads: CASSYSQVSPLHF. The DNA for the CDR3 is TGTGCCAGCAGTTACTCGCAGGTCTCACCCCTCCACTTT.

This clonotype was detected a few times. This sequence joins TRBV5-1 and TRBJ2-4, with 9 bases matching TRBD2. Germline V CDR1 and CDR2: SGHRS, YFSETQ. The CDR3 runs 14 residues. CDR3 nucleotide sequence: TGCACCTGCAGGTATAGCGGGAGTGTTAACATTCAGTACTTC. Protein sequence: CTCRYSGSVNIQYF.

This sequence joins TRBV3-1 and TRBJ1-2, with TRBD1 identical over 9 bases. The length of the CDR3 is 14 residues. CDR1 is LGHDT, CDR2 YNNKEL, per germline (reference sequence). V was pared by 5 bases and J by 5 bases, with 6 bases of the junction left unmatched. The CDR3 DNA reads TGTGCCAGCAGCAACCGGACAGGGGCATATGGCTACACCTTC. Its protein product is CASSNRTGAYGYTF.

This clonotype was seen more than once but under ten times. The J gene is TRBJ2-7, the V gene TRBV13; tentatively, D is TRBD1 (7 bases). The CDR3 has 14 residues. V shed 4 bases and J shed 5 bases, with 15 bases lying between them. Germline V gene data show CDR1 as PRHDT and CDR2 as FYEKMQ (reference sequence). The DNA for the CDR3 is TGTGCCAGCAGCTCCCGCGGGACAGACCACGAGCAGTACTTC. It encodes CASSSRGTDHEQYF.

V usage is TRBV7-9 and J usage is TRBJ2-1; 7 bases fit TRBD1. The CDR3 covers 17 residues. With 5 bases clipped from V and 2 bases from J, the junction kept 12 bases outside the gene matches. CDR1 and CDR2 from the germline V gene are SEHNR and FQNEAQ (reference sequence). CDR3 DNA sequence: TGTGCCAGCAGCCGCGGAAAGGGGGCAGGACCCTACAATGAGCAGTTCTTC. Its translation: CASSRGKGAGPYNEQFF.

In its sample, this clonotype was seen a few times. V is TRBV20-1 and J is TRBJ2-4; a weak D match, TRBD1 (6 bases). The length of the CDR3 is 18 residues. The germline V gene has CDR1 DFQATT and CDR2 SNEGSKA (reference sequence). V was clipped by 0 bases and J by 1 base, with 19 bases between them. The CDR3 sequence: CSARDWKLTDRAKNIQYF. Written as DNA, the CDR3 is TGCAGTGCTAGAGATTGGAAGCTCACTGACAGGGCCAAAAACATTCAGTACTTC.

This clonotype came up a few times. This sequence joins TRBV28 and TRBJ1-1; 12 nucleotides line up with TRBD1. J lost 10 bases, V lost 7 bases, and 10 bases had no gene match. The CDR3 extends over 14 amino acids. Germline CDR1 and CDR2: MDHEN and SYDVKM. The CDR3 spells CASIPGQGALRAFF. The DNA for the CDR3 is TGTGCCAGCATACCGGGACAGGGGGCCCTGAGAGCTTTCTTT.

There are a few counts of this clonotype. The rearrangement uses TRBV12-3 or TRBV12-4 and TRBJ1-6, with no clear D. Trimming stripped 4 bases from V and 9 bases from J, with 4 bases between. The CDR3 extends over 11 amino acids. Here the CDR3 DNA reads TGTGCCAGCAGTTCGGGTTCACCCCTCCACTTT. Protein sequence: CASSSGSPLHF.

CDR3: CATSRGGQGAFGYTF. CDR3 bases: TGTGCCACCAGCAGAGGTGGACAGGGGGCCTTTGGCTACACCTTC. The rearrangement joins TRBV15 to TRBJ1-2; 11 bases line up with TRBD1. After removal of 1 base from V and 7 bases from J, the junction contained 5 bases not matched to a gene. This CDR3 contains 15 residues. In germline, CDR1 is LNHNV, CDR2 YYDKDF (reference sequence).